Presented here are 30 T cell receptor beta chains from one specimen sequenced in a study of T cells after yellow fever vaccination. TCRdb ran MiXCR on the 5' RACE reads and lists one entry per CDR3 protein. Of more than 90,000 distinct CDR3 sequences in the sample, 8.4% were seen once. Sequences were derived from CD8+ T cells sorted from PBMCs, sampled 45 days after the yellow fever booster vaccination. Every receptor here comes from a man aged 25 to 45 who received the YFV17D yellow fever vaccine.

This clonotype was counted ten times or more. This chain links TRBV27 with TRBJ2-1; D not resolved. Trimming took 5 bases from V and 10 from J, leaving 15 bases between them. This CDR3 region has 13 residues. Germline CDR1 and CDR2: MNHEY and SMNVEV (reference sequence). The CDR3 loop is CASSLGRTKEQFF. CDR3 DNA sequence: TGTGCCAGCAGTCTAGGACGCACCAAAGAGCAGTTCTTC.

This clonotype was observed a handful of times. The CDR3 nucleotides read TGTGCCAGCAGCCAAGGGACTAGCGGGAGCGAGCAGTACTTC. Encoded protein: CASSQGTSGSEQYF. The chain has TRBV3-1 and TRBJ2-7; TRBD2 agrees at 13 bases. The V gene's germline CDR1 is LGHDT and CDR2 YNNKEL (reference sequence). The CDR3 contains 14 residues. J gave up 6 bases and V 1 base, and 0 bases lay outside the gene matches.

This clonotype was recorded at least ten times. The V call is TRBV7-9, the J call TRBJ1-4; D gene uncertain. Between the trimmed V and J ends, which lost 6 bases and 16 bases, there was a span of 18 bases. In germline, CDR1 is SEHNR, CDR2 FQNEAQ (reference sequence). CDR3 length: 12 amino acids. The CDR3 coding sequence is TGTGCCAGCAGTTCCGCCGGATTGCGGCCGTTTTTT. This gives the protein CASSSAGLRPFF.

The table lists this clonotype with many counts. This chain connects TRBV27 to TRBJ2-2, with 11 positions matching TRBD2. This CDR3 is 16 amino acids long. Looked up from germline, CDR1 is MNHEY and CDR2 is SMNVEV (reference sequence). J lost 3 bases, V lost 7 bases, and 7 bases had no gene match. CDR3 in amino acids: CASNLLAGGDTGELFF. The CDR3 DNA reads as TGTGCCAGCAACCTCCTAGCGGGAGGTGACACCGGGGAGCTGTTTTTT.

This clonotype was counted at least ten times. This chain uses TRBV12-3 or TRBV12-4 with TRBJ2-7; maybe TRBD2 (5 bases). V was shortened by 6 bases and J by 4 bases, with 10 bases between the two germline ends. The CDR3 is 12 residues long. CDR3 coding DNA: TGTGCCAGCAGCCTCCGGGATTACGAGCAGTACTTC. Translation: CASSLRDYEQYF.

This clonotype was counted many times. The chain couples TRBV7-3 to TRBJ2-7; D not certain. The CDR3 sequence is 13 residues long. Trimming removed 1 base at V and 2 bases at J, with 6 bases between. Germline loops: CDR1 SGHTA, CDR2 FQGTGA. The CDR3 is CASSLSGAYEQYF. The CDR3, as DNA: TGTGCCAGCAGCTTAAGTGGGGCCTACGAGCAGTACTTC.

In this sample, this clonotype turned up many times. The chain employs TRBV27 and TRBJ2-1; D call uncertain. Trimming took 3 bases from V and 0 from J, leaving 6 bases between them. CDR1 and CDR2 (germline): MNHEY, SMNVEV (reference sequence). This CDR3 spans 14 amino acids. This CDR3 is CASSFTSSYNEQFF. CDR3 sequence (DNA): TGTGCCAGCAGTTTTACCAGCTCCTACAATGAGCAGTTCTTC.

This clonotype is deemed medium-sized. This rearrangement joins TRBV7-7 to TRBJ2-7; D uncertain. CDR1 is SSHAT and CDR2 is FNYEAQ in the germline V gene (reference sequence). The V gene lost 3 bases and the J gene lost 2 bases, with 14 bases spanning the gap. The CDR3 runs 15 residues. As DNA, the CDR3 is TGTGCCAGCAGCTTTCAGGAAGGCGGCGCCTACGAGCAGTACTTC. Translated, it gives CASSFQEGGAYEQYF.

This clonotype was picked up many times. The gene calls are TRBV6-5 and TRBJ2-5; D perhaps matches TRBD1 (6 bases). The germline gives CDR1 MNHEY, CDR2 SVGAGI. The CDR3 totals 11 residues. Trimming removed 10 bases from V and 2 bases from J, with 8 bases in between. CDR3 nucleotide sequence: TGTGCCACTGGACAGCAAGAGACCCAGTACTTC. It encodes CATGQQETQYF.

This clonotype has ten or more counts. This sequence joins TRBV28 and TRBJ1-1; D unresolved. Per the germline V gene, CDR1 is MDHEN and CDR2 is SYDVKM. Trimming took off 0 bases at V and 6 bases at J, with 2 bases between the two ends. This CDR3 is 11 amino acids long. This CDR3 reads CASSLWAEAFF. CDR3 DNA: TGTGCCAGCAGTTTATGGGCTGAAGCTTTCTTT.

The chain uses TRBV5-1 and TRBJ2-5; D is unresolved. Germline V gene sequence: CDR1 SGHRS, CDR2 YFSETQ. The CDR3 length is 16 residues. V was shortened by 2 bases and J by 3 bases, with 17 bases between the two germline ends. The CDR3 DNA sequence: TGCGCCAGCAGCTTTACTGTCTCGGTTGGGGAAGAGACCCAGTACTTC. Translating it yields CASSFTVSVGEETQYF. The entire variable domain, with the rest obtained from reference TRBV5-1 and TRBJ2-5, is as follows: KAGVTQTPRYLIKTRGQQVTLSCSPISGHRSVSWYQQTPGQGLQFLFEYFSETQRNKGNFPGRFSGRQFSNSRSEMNVSTLELGDSALYLCASSFTVSVGEETQYFGPGTRLLVL.

This clonotype came up many times. Written as DNA, the CDR3 is TGTGCCAGCAGTTTTGTATCGGGGGAGCTGTTTTTT. It translates to CASSFVSGELFF. V is TRBV12-3 or TRBV12-4 and J is TRBJ2-2; the D is unclear. This CDR3 has 12 amino acids. The V end was cut by 3 bases, the J end by 8 bases, with 7 bases between.

The chain couples TRBV30 to TRBJ2-4; unclear D gene. Germline values: CDR1 GTSNPN, CDR2 SVGIG (reference sequence). This CDR3 has 16 amino acids. V dropped 2 bases and J dropped 1 base, with 15 bases sitting between them. Written as DNA, the CDR3 is TGTGCCTGGAGTCAAACGTCCCCGAGGGCCAAAAACATTCAGTACTTC. Its protein product is CAWSQTSPRAKNIQYF.

This clonotype was seen at least ten times. The V call is TRBV9, the J call TRBJ1-1; D is ambiguous. With 3 bases removed from V and 1 base from J, the gap between germline ends came to 13 bases. The CDR3 contains 15 residues. The germline V gene has CDR1 SGDLS and CDR2 YYNGEE. The CDR3 reads CASSARGLGNTEAFF. CDR3 in DNA: TGTGCCAGCAGCGCGAGAGGGTTGGGGAACACTGAAGCTTTCTTT.

This clonotype came up many times. The rearrangement joins TRBV6-5 to TRBJ2-3, with no clear D. The CDR3 totals 13 residues. The germline V and J ends were trimmed by 0 bases and 2 bases, with 3 bases remaining between them. From germline, CDR1 is MNHEY and CDR2 SVGAGI. The CDR3 bases are TGTGCCAGCAGTTACTCCTCCACAGATACGCAGTATTTT. Its translation is CASSYSSTDTQYF.

This clonotype has ten or more counts. J is TRBJ2-7 and V is TRBV7-2; possible D gene TRBD1, 7 bases. This CDR3 has 11 amino acids. Germline V lookup: CDR1 SGHTA, CDR2 FQGNSA. With 8 bases removed from V and 4 bases from J, the gap between germline ends came to 9 bases. CDR3 sequence reads: CASQGGYEQYF. In DNA, the CDR3 is TGTGCCAGCCAGGGGGGATACGAGCAGTACTTC.

This clonotype was observed at least ten times. The CDR3 sequence is CASSQGGGDFTGETQYF. The CDR3 DNA sequence: TGTGCCAGCAGCCAGGGCGGGGGAGATTTTACGGGGGAGACCCAGTACTTC. J is TRBJ2-5 and V is TRBV4-2; 7 bases map to TRBD2. CDR1 and CDR2 (germline): LGHNA, YNFKEQ. This CDR3 spans 17 amino acids. The V gene end was trimmed by 3 bases and the J gene end by 5 bases; junction bases not matched to a gene: 15.

Ten or more counts support this clonotype. CDR3 sequence: CASSSSGRAGGELFF. The CDR3 coding sequence is TGTGCCAGCAGTTCTAGCGGGAGGGCCGGCGGGGAGCTGTTTTTT. The chain couples TRBV12-3 or TRBV12-4 to TRBJ2-2, with 12 bases lining up with TRBD2. Trimming cost V 4 bases and J 7 bases; bases outside gene matches: 4. There are 15 residues in the CDR3.

This clonotype occurred a few times. The chain couples TRBV20-1 to TRBJ2-7; D perhaps matches TRBD1 (6 bases). This CDR3 is 17 amino acids long. Germline V gene lookup returns CDR1 DFQATT and CDR2 SNEGSKA (reference sequence). V was cut by 1 base and J by 2 bases, with 21 bases left in between. The CDR3 sequence is CSARGRGMGSAPYEQYF. CDR3 bases: TGCAGTGCTAGAGGCAGGGGCATGGGCTCGGCCCCCTACGAGCAGTACTTC.

The rearrangement joins TRBV6-2 or TRBV6-3 to TRBJ2-7, with D tentatively TRBD2 (6 bases). The V and J ends lost 6 bases and 4 bases respectively, with 16 bases between them. CDR1 MNHEY and CDR2 SVGEGT come from the germline V gene. The CDR3 covers 14 residues. As DNA, the CDR3 is TGTGCCAGCAGCGGAATGGAGGGACCATACGAGCAGTACTTC. Its protein product is CASSGMEGPYEQYF.

As concerns this clonotype: One junction end disagrees with the germline gene, perhaps due to a read error. This chain joins TRBV7-9 and TRBJ2-2; the D gene is possibly TRBD2 (5 bases). The CDR3 totals 16 residues. Germline CDR1 and CDR2: SEHNR and FQNEAQ (reference sequence). CDR3 loop: CASSLTGQGRTGELVF. Here the CDR3 DNA reads TGTGCCAGCAGCTTAACCGGGCAAGGGAGAACCGGGGAGCTGGTTTTT.

This chain links TRBV20-1 with TRBJ2-7; 8 nucleotides agree with TRBD1. The CDR3 length is 14 residues. CDR1 is DFQATT, CDR2 SNEGSKA, per germline (reference sequence). Trimming took 3 bases from V and 4 from J; bases not matched to a gene: 8. The CDR3 here is CSASFRDRPYEQYF. As DNA, the CDR3 is TGCAGTGCTAGTTTCCGGGACAGGCCGTACGAGCAGTACTTC.

Ten or more counts support this clonotype. The rearrangement links TRBV7-6 to TRBJ2-1, with 11 bases aligning to TRBD1. V was pared by 4 bases and J by 7 bases, with 6 bases of the junction left unmatched. In germline, CDR1 is SGHVS, CDR2 FNYEAQ. This CDR3 region has 15 residues. CDR3 nucleotide sequence: TGTGCCAGCAGCTGGGGACAGGGGGTGTCAAATGAGCAGTTCTTC. Protein: CASSWGQGVSNEQFF.

This clonotype showed up many times. V and J are TRBV6-5 and TRBJ2-1, with 7 bases that match TRBD2. Germline CDR1 MNHEY, CDR2 SVGAGI. The CDR3 runs to 13 residues. V gave up 7 bases and J gave up 6 bases; unmatched junction bases: 6. DNA for the CDR3: TGTGCCAGCATGTTTACGGGGGGCAATGAGCAGTTCTTC. Translating gives CASMFTGGNEQFF.

The gene calls are TRBV12-3 or TRBV12-4 and TRBJ1-1; D remains ambiguous. V shed 1 base and J shed 3 bases, with 9 bases lying between them. This CDR3 has 14 amino acids. CDR3 amino acids: CASSLEGAYTEAFF. DNA for the CDR3: TGTGCCAGCAGTTTAGAGGGCGCCTACACTGAAGCTTTCTTT.

This clonotype was recorded many times. The chain links TRBV15 to TRBJ2-7; D is possibly TRBD1 (5 bases). Germline values: CDR1 LNHNV, CDR2 YYDKDF (reference sequence). The CDR3 has 13 residues. Trimming took 9 bases from V and 7 from J, leaving 19 bases between them. The chain's CDR3 is CATETENSGEQYF. DNA of the CDR3: TGTGCCACTGAAACAGAAAATTCAGGGGAGCAGTACTTC.

The sample holds many counts of this clonotype. CDR3 residues: CASREVRVGETQYF. DNA of the CDR3: TGTGCCAGCAGAGAGGTCCGGGTCGGGGAGACCCAGTACTTC. The chain couples TRBV6-1 to TRBJ2-5; D not resolved. This CDR3 is built from 14 residues. The ends were cut back, 6 bases at V and 5 bases at J, with 16 bases in the middle. CDR1 MNHNS and CDR2 SASEGT come from the germline V gene.

The chain carries TRBV4-2 and TRBJ2-5; 8 bases agree with TRBD2. The length of the CDR3 is 17 residues. Germline lookup yields CDR1 LGHNA and CDR2 YNFKEQ. The junction had 14 bases not matched to a gene; V was cut back by 1 base and J by 7 bases. The CDR3 region has the DNA TGTGCCAGCAGCCAAGGGGCGAGCGGGAGAGGCTCTGGGACCCAGTACTTC. This encodes CASSQGASGRGSGTQYF.

This clonotype was observed many times. The chain employs TRBV5-6 and TRBJ2-7; a weak D match, TRBD1 (7 bases). V was clipped by 4 bases and J by 6 bases, with 17 bases between them. The CDR3 contains 14 residues. Germline V gene sequence: CDR1 SGHDT, CDR2 YYEEEE. The DNA for the CDR3 is TGTGCCAGCAGCCTCAGACAGGGAGCGGGCGAGCAGTACTTC. It codes for CASSLRQGAGEQYF.

The rearrangement links TRBV7-8 to TRBJ2-5, with D possibly TRBD1 on 5 matching bases. CDR3 length: 15 residues. The V and J ends lost 6 bases and 5 bases respectively, with 19 bases between them. Germline CDR1 reads SGHVS; CDR2 reads FQNEAQ. The CDR3 loop reads CASRAHRSLQETQYF. The CDR3 nucleotides read TGTGCCAGCAGAGCTCACAGGTCCCTACAGGAGACCCAGTACTTC.